This entry concerns a single TCR beta chain. As yet, its antigen is unknown. This entry is derived from a study of T cell responses to AZD1222 COVID-19 vaccine. The CDR3 runs to 15 residues. CDR1 is SGDLS, CDR2 YYNGEE, per germline. Trimming at V came to 0 bases and at J to 4 bases, leaving 4 bases not matched to a gene. Points from the study as a whole: The study found Spike-specific TCR breadth and depth rose after two AZD1222 doses. At baseline, seropositivity was found in only a handful of AZD1222 recipients.

Libraries were prepared by immunoSEQ multiplex PCR; TCRdb keeps only in-frame clonotypes and omits some of them. There are under 200,000 clones in the sample; about 94% occur only once, and approximately 9.6% lies in the top ten. Specimen: peripheral blood, collected on day 0 of AZD1222 vaccination. This sequence originates from an adult in good health. The rearrangement joins TRBV9 to TRBJ2-7; TRBD2 agrees at 10 bases. The CDR3 spells CASSVGGTSVYEQYF. The CDR3 DNA reads as TGTGCCAGCAGCGTAGGGGGGACTAGCGTATACGAGCAGTACTTC.